The 28 T cell receptor beta chains below come from one sample, sequenced in a study of blood T cell repertoires in COVID-19. The repertoire was sequenced with immunoSEQ multiplex PCR; TCRdb's copy has only in-frame clones and lacks some. The sample lists 95,000 to 110,000 clones; about four fifths were seen once. The source material was peripheral blood. The receptor set was obtained from a man aged 55 to 70 with acute or convalescent COVID-19.

A word on this clone: A much larger clone lies a single base off, so this may be a read error. This chain joins TRBV19 and TRBJ1-6; D call uncertain. Germline CDR1 LNHDA, CDR2 SQIVND (reference sequence). This CDR3 has 14 residues. The CDR3: CASSIGTPNSLLHF. CDR3 DNA sequence: TGTGCCAGTAGTATAGGGACTCCTAATTCACTCCTCCACTTT.

The rearrangement links TRBV7-6 to TRBJ2-7, with D unresolved. Trimming left V 1 base short and J 0 bases short, with 4 bases between. This CDR3 has 13 residues. Germline V CDR1 and CDR2: SGHVS, FNYEAQ. This CDR3 reads CASSLGLSYEQYF. DNA of the CDR3: TGTGCCAGCAGCTTAGGACTCTCCTACGAGCAGTACTTC.

The rearrangement joins TRBV28 to TRBJ2-1; D perhaps matches TRBD1 (6 bases). This CDR3 is built from 16 residues. Germline-derived CDR1 and CDR2 are MDHEN and SYDVKM. Deletions cut 6 bases from V and 2 bases from J, with 17 bases between. CDR3 region: CASSRRQGFAYNEQFF. The CDR3 nucleotides read TGTGCCAGCAGCCGACGCCAGGGGTTCGCCTACAATGAGCAGTTCTTC.

This clone is categorized as medium-sized (0.01 to 0.1%). The gene calls are TRBV7-9 and TRBJ1-5, with D unresolved. Trimming removed 3 bases at V and 5 bases at J, with 14 bases between. From germline, CDR1 is SEHNR and CDR2 FQNEAQ (reference sequence). The CDR3 is made up of 15 amino acids. The CDR3 sequence: CASSFGSADHQPQHF. Here the CDR3 DNA reads TGTGCCAGCAGCTTTGGGTCGGCGGATCATCAGCCCCAGCATTTT. The full variable domain, in which reference TRBV7-9 and TRBJ1-5 provide the parts outside the CDR3, is DTGVSQNPRHKITKRGQNVTFRCDPISEHNRLYWYRQTLGQGPEFLTYFQNEAQLEKSRLLSDRFSAERPKGSFSTLEIQRTEQGDSAMYLCASSFGSADHQPQHFGDGTRLSIL.

This sequence joins TRBV6-1 and TRBJ1-2; 9 bases agree with TRBD1. The CDR3 runs to 16 residues. V was clipped by 1 base and J by 2 bases; unmatched bases: 5. Germline values: CDR1 MNHNS, CDR2 SASEGT. CDR3 in amino acids: CASSEVGTGPNYGYTF. CDR3 in DNA: TGTGCCAGCAGTGAAGTGGGGACAGGGCCCAACTATGGCTACACCTTC.

Here the CDR3 DNA reads TGCGCCAGCAGCTTTGGAGGCGGCAGGGGCGAGGGGACCGGGGAGCTGTTTTTT. Amino acid sequence: CASSFGGGRGEGTGELFF. The chain joins TRBV5-1 to TRBJ2-2; possibly TRBD1 for D (6 bases). Germline CDR1 is SGHRS and CDR2 is YFSETQ. Trimming removed 2 bases at V and 5 bases at J, with 22 bases between. This CDR3 is 18 amino acids long. Complete variable domain (other parts from reference TRBV5-1 and TRBJ2-2): KAGVTQTPRYLIKTRGQQVTLSCSPISGHRSVSWYQQTPGQGLQFLFEYFSETQRNKGNFPGRFSGRQFSNSRSEMNVSTLELGDSALYLCASSFGGGRGEGTGELFFGEGSRLTVL.

The gene calls are TRBV20-1 and TRBJ2-3; D may be TRBD2 (5 bases). The V gene's germline CDR1 is DFQATT and CDR2 SNEGSKA (reference sequence). Deletions cut 3 bases from V and 0 bases from J, with 13 bases between. This CDR3 has 15 residues. CDR3 amino acids: CSASFPGGSTDTQYF. The CDR3 nucleotides are TGCAGTGCTAGTTTCCCTGGCGGGAGCACAGATACGCAGTATTTT.

Concerning this clone: Other DNA sequences in this specimen translate into the identical CDR3. The chain employs TRBV28 and TRBJ2-2; no clear D. V was trimmed by 3 bases and J by 3 bases, leaving 8 bases between them. Per the germline V gene, CDR1 is MDHEN and CDR2 is SYDVKM. This CDR3 contains 14 residues. The chain's CDR3 is CASSLRRDTGELFF. The CDR3 DNA follows: TGTGCCAGCAGTTTGAGACGGGACACCGGGGAGCTGTTTTTT.

This chain connects TRBV11-2 to TRBJ1-1; TRBD1 might be the D (6 bases). Germline CDR1 and CDR2: SGHAT and FQNNGV. The CDR3 is 14 residues long. The ends were cut back, 5 bases at V and 7 bases at J, with 17 bases in the middle. In DNA form, the CDR3 reads TGTGCCAGCAGCGGTCGACAGGCTCGGGGTGAAGCTTTCTTT. It specifies CASSGRQARGEAFF. The entire variable domain, with the rest obtained from reference TRBV11-2 and TRBJ1-1, is as follows: EAGVAQSPRYKIIEKRQSVAFWCNPISGHATLYWYQQILGQGPKLLIQFQNNGVVDDSQLPKDRFSAERLKGVDSTLKIQPAKLEDSAVYLCASSGRQARGEAFFGQGTRLTVV.

V is TRBV2 and J is TRBJ2-2; 7 positions match TRBD2. Trimming at V came to 6 bases and at J to 4 bases, leaving 5 bases not matched to a gene. The germline V gene encodes CDR1 SNHLY and CDR2 FYNNEI. This CDR3 comprises 14 residues. CDR3 protein: CASRGGSFTGELFF. CDR3 nucleotides: TGTGCCAGCAGGGGCGGGAGTTTCACCGGGGAGCTGTTTTTT.

The V gene is TRBV7-2, the J gene TRBJ2-5; TRBD1 might be the D (5 bases). Germline V gene data show CDR1 as SGHTA and CDR2 as FQGNSA. The CDR3 length is 14 residues. V lost 1 base to trimming and J lost 5 bases, with 11 bases between them. In DNA, the CDR3 is TGTGCCAGCAGCTTAGAAGGGGTTATGGAGACCCAGTACTTC. This sequence encodes CASSLEGVMETQYF.

J is TRBJ2-1 and V is TRBV10-3; 7 bases fit TRBD2. The CDR3 consists of 13 residues. V gave up 3 bases and J gave up 6 bases; unmatched junction bases: 2. Germline-derived CDR1 and CDR2 are ENHRY and SYGVKD. For the CDR3, the DNA is TGTGCCATCAGTGAACGGACTAGCAATGAGCAGTTCTTC. Translation: CAISERTSNEQFF.

The chain joins TRBV7-2 to TRBJ2-3; 9 nucleotides agree with TRBD2. CDR3 length: 16 amino acids. Germline loops: CDR1 SGHTA, CDR2 FQGNSA. V dropped 2 bases and J dropped 1; count of bases not matched to a gene: 4. This CDR3 is CASSLLASGGTDTQYF. Written as DNA, the CDR3 is TGTGCCAGCAGCTTACTAGCTAGCGGGGGCACAGATACGCAGTATTTT. The whole variable domain, filled in from reference TRBV7-2 and TRBJ2-3, reads GAGVSQSPSNKVTEKGKDVELRCDPISGHTALYWYRQSLGQGLEFLIYFQGNSAPDKSGLPSDRFSAERTGGSVSTLTIQRTQQEDSAVYLCASSLLASGGTDTQYFGPGTRLTVL.

V and J are TRBV6-1 and TRBJ2-7, with 7 bases aligning to TRBD1. The germline CDR1 and CDR2 sequences are MNHNS and SASEGT. This CDR3 is built from 15 residues. V trimming: 0 bases; J trimming: 3 bases; junction bases outside the gene matches: 5. The CDR3 DNA is TGTGCCAGCAGTGAAGCGGGGACAGCGAACTACGAGCAGTACTTC. The encoded protein is CASSEAGTANYEQYF.

This clone has a single count. The rearrangement uses TRBV5-5 and TRBJ2-7; a possible D gene is TRBD2 (6 bases). Germline V gives CDR1 SGHKS, CDR2 YYEKEE (reference sequence). V was clipped by 0 bases and J by 2 bases, with 12 bases between them. The CDR3 has 15 amino acids. The CDR3 loop reads CASSLEAGYTYEQYF. The DNA of the CDR3 is TGTGCCAGCAGCTTGGAGGCGGGATATACCTACGAGCAGTACTTC.

The CDR3 region has the DNA TGTGCCAGCAGTGTGGACAGGGCGGCCGGGGAGCTGTTTTTT. It codes for CASSVDRAAGELFF. J is TRBJ2-2 and V is TRBV2; 8 bases map to TRBD1. In germline, CDR1 is SNHLY, CDR2 FYNNEI. With 4 bases clipped from V and 6 bases from J, the junction kept 4 bases outside the gene matches. The CDR3 loop spans 14 amino acids.

This clone was detected only a few times. This chain joins TRBV7-8 and TRBJ1-5; TRBD1 matches at 7 bases. The trim removed 4 bases at V and 2 bases at J, leaving 11 bases unmatched. This CDR3 is built from 17 residues. Germline V CDR1 and CDR2: SGHVS, FQNEAQ. CDR3 loop: CASSSYRGRRGNQPQHF. DNA of the CDR3: TGTGCCAGCAGCTCCTACAGGGGACGTAGAGGCAATCAGCCCCAGCATTTT.

This clone has only a few counts. The chain combines TRBV19 with TRBJ1-1, with 9 bases that match TRBD1. The CDR3 has 15 amino acids. After removal of 7 bases from V and 6 bases from J, the junction contained 12 bases not matched to a gene. CDR1 is LNHDA and CDR2 is SQIVND in the germline V gene (reference sequence). For the CDR3, the DNA is TGTGCCAGTACCCCCGGGACAGGGCCTGAAGCTGAAGCTTTCTTT. Its protein product is CASTPGTGPEAEAFF.

The chain couples TRBV5-4 to TRBJ1-1; TRBD1 matches at 10 bases. Germline trimming cut 3 bases from V and 5 bases from J; bases unmatched to any gene: 4. This CDR3 spans 14 amino acids. The V gene's germline CDR1 is SGHNT and CDR2 YYREEE (reference sequence). CDR3 loop: CASSSTGGRTEAFF. In DNA form, the CDR3 reads TGTGCCAGCAGCTCGACAGGGGGCCGGACTGAAGCTTTCTTT.

The table lists this clone with a count of one. This chain connects TRBV3-1 (or the pseudogene TRBV3-2) to TRBJ1-5, with 10 bases fitting TRBD1. V lost 2 bases to trimming and J lost 2 bases; unmatched junction nucleotides: 6. Germline-derived CDR1 and CDR2 are LGHDT and YNNKEL (reference sequence). This CDR3 comprises 17 residues. The CDR3 sequence: CASSQSTGTGGNQPQHF. Written as DNA, the CDR3 is TGTGCCAGCAGCCAATCCACCGGGACAGGGGGCAATCAGCCCCAGCATTTT.

The V and J genes are TRBV7-9 and TRBJ1-6, with TRBD1 matching over 10 bases. The CDR3 runs 14 residues. CDR1 is SEHNR and CDR2 is FQNEAQ in the germline V gene (reference sequence). The J segment lost 9 bases and the V segment lost 5 bases, leaving 4 bases of the junction unmatched. CDR3 region: CASSPGQGGSPLHF. The DNA for the CDR3 is TGTGCCAGCAGCCCCGGACAGGGGGGTTCACCCCTCCACTTT.

V and J are TRBV28 and TRBJ2-3; a weak D match, TRBD2 (5 bases). Between the trimmed V and J ends, which lost 3 bases and 0 bases, there was a span of 19 bases. From germline, CDR1 is MDHEN and CDR2 SYDVKM. The CDR3 is 18 residues long. The CDR3 region is CASSFPWVALPSTDTQYF. Here the CDR3 DNA reads TGTGCCAGCAGTTTCCCGTGGGTAGCGCTCCCTAGCACAGATACGCAGTATTTT.

The rearrangement joins TRBV7-2 to TRBJ2-1, with 7 bases that match TRBD1. CDR1 SGHTA and CDR2 FQGNSA come from the germline V gene. Trimming at V came to 4 bases and at J to 2 bases, leaving 2 bases not matched to a gene. This CDR3 spans 14 amino acids. For the CDR3, the DNA is TGTGCCAGCAGCTACGGGACAGCCTACAATGAGCAGTTCTTC. Translating gives CASSYGTAYNEQFF.

This clone was counted a few times. The rearrangement links TRBV12-5 to TRBJ2-1; tentatively, D is TRBD1 (7 bases). Deletions cut 7 bases from V and 7 bases from J, with 14 bases between. The CDR3 consists of 13 residues. Per germline, CDR1 LGHNT and CDR2 FRNRAP. CDR3 amino acids: CASALRGANEQFF. The DNA of the CDR3 is TGTGCTAGTGCCCTCAGGGGGGCTAATGAGCAGTTCTTC.

This CDR3 is CASGRTVLSTDTQYF. The CDR3 DNA is TGTGCCAGCGGAAGAACAGTGCTTAGCACAGATACGCAGTATTTT. The chain joins TRBV2 to TRBJ2-3; D call uncertain. CDR1 is SNHLY and CDR2 is FYNNEI in the germline V gene. This CDR3 has 15 residues. V gave up 8 bases and J gave up 0 bases, with 15 bases separating them.

The J gene is TRBJ2-7, the V gene TRBV5-1; D may be TRBD1 (6 bases). V lost 4 bases to trimming and J lost 1 base, with 18 bases between them. Germline V gene lookup returns CDR1 SGHRS and CDR2 YFSETQ. The length of the CDR3 is 16 residues. The CDR3 DNA follows: TGCGCCAGCAGCCAGGGGCCGGGACCATCTTCCTACGAGCAGTACTTC. This codes for CASSQGPGPSSYEQYF.

CDR3 coding DNA: TGTGCCAGCAGCTTAGGGATCCCCTACTTAGCGAATGAGCAGTTCTTC. It specifies CASSLGIPYLANEQFF. The rearrangement links TRBV7-9 to TRBJ2-1; possibly TRBD2 for D (5 bases). The V and J ends lost 1 base and 7 bases respectively, with 17 bases between them. The CDR3 runs 16 residues. Germline CDR1 SEHNR, CDR2 FQNEAQ (reference sequence).

The chain has TRBV7-2 and TRBJ1-1, with 9 bases identical to TRBD1. The CDR3 contains 15 residues. CDR1 SGHTA and CDR2 FQGNSA come from the germline V gene. Trimming cost V 6 bases and J 6 bases; bases outside gene matches: 11. For the CDR3, the DNA is TGTGCCAGCAGTCTTCAACAGGGGGCGAGCGCTGAAGCTTTCTTT. Translation gives CASSLQQGASAEAFF.